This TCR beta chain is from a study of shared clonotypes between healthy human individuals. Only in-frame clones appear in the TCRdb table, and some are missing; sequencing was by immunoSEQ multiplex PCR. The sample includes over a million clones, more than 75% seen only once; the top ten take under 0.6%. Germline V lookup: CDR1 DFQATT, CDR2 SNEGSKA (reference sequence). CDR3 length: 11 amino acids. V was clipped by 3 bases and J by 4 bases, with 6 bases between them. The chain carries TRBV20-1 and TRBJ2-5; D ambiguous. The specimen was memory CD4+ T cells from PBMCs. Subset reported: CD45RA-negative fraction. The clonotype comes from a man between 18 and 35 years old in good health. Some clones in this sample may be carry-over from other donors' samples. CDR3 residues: CSASARETQYF. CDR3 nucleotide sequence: TGCAGTGCTAGTGCTAGAGAGACCCAGTACTTC.